These T cell receptor beta chains were read from a single sample in a study of a mutant IDH1 vaccine in newly diagnosed glioma. Assay used: immunoSEQ multiplex PCR; TCRdb lists only in-frame clones, some missing. The table records some 20,000 clones, roughly 83% of them present only once. Antigens of these TCRs are unknown. The material sequenced was PBMCs, taken from a glioma patient whose treatment included an IDH1 peptide vaccine. These receptors all come from a man aged 35 to 55 with glioma. Each CDR3 is given with its conserved first and last residue. Each record gives: CDR3 DNA, CDR3 protein, D gene, J gene, clone size, V gene. The D gene is left open where the match is weak. A clone size is listed for some rows: how often the clone was seen (once, few, many), or a class if it is expanded.

DNA: TGCGCCACGGGGACAGGGCTTTCCAATTCACCCCTCCACTTT
CDR3: CATGTGLSNSPLHF
D: TRBD1
J: TRBJ1-6
size: .
V: TRBV5-1

DNA: TGCGCCAGCAGCTTGAGCGGCCCCTACGAGCAGTACTTC
CDR3: CASSLSGPYEQYF
D: .
J: TRBJ2-7
size: .
V: TRBV5-1

DNA: TGCGCCAGCAGCTTGGGACTTATTTCCTACGAGCAGTACTTC
CDR3: CASSLGLISYEQYF
D: .
J: TRBJ2-7
size: once
V: TRBV5-1

DNA: TGTGCCAGTAGCCAAACAGGTATCGGCTACACCTTC
CDR3: CASSQTGIGYTF
D: .
J: TRBJ1-2
size: .
V: TRBV19

DNA: TGTGCCAGCAGCTTGCTTGCGGGAGCCTACGAGCAGTACTTC
CDR3: CASSLLAGAYEQYF
D: TRBD2
J: TRBJ2-7
size: few
V: TRBV5-4

DNA: TGCGCCAGCAGCTCCCGGGACTTAAAGAACACCGGGGAGCTGTTTTTT
CDR3: CASSSRDLKNTGELFF
D: .
J: TRBJ2-2
size: .
V: TRBV5-1

DNA: TGTGCCACCAGCAGGCACGGGGCTCAAGAGACCCAGTACTTC
CDR3: CATSRHGAQETQYF
D: .
J: TRBJ2-5
size: .
V: TRBV15

DNA: TGTGCCAGCAAGCCCTCTTGGTACTTCAAAAACATTCAGTACTTC
CDR3: CASKPSWYFKNIQYF
D: .
J: TRBJ2-4
size: .
V: TRBV5-8

DNA: TGTGCCAGCAGTGAGTCCAGGGCTAATGAAAAACTGTTTTTT
CDR3: CASSESRANEKLFF
D: .
J: TRBJ1-4
size: once
V: TRBV6-1

DNA: TGTGCCAGCAGCCAAGGAGACAGGGGCTCCTACGAGCAGTACTTC
CDR3: CASSQGDRGSYEQYF
D: TRBD1
J: TRBJ2-7
size: .
V: TRBV4-2

DNA: TGTGCCGGCTCCAAGGGCGGTAGCACAGATACGCAGTATTTT
CDR3: CAGSKGGSTDTQYF
D: .
J: TRBJ2-3
size: .
V: TRBV28

DNA: TGTGCCAGTAGTAGCTTGAGGCAGGGGATCACAGATACGCAGTATTTT
CDR3: CASSSLRQGITDTQYF
D: .
J: TRBJ2-3
size: once
V: TRBV19

DNA: TGTGCCAGCAGCATCCTAAATCGGGACAGGGGGCACGTGAACACTGAAGCTTTCTTT
CDR3: CASSILNRDRGHVNTEAFF
D: .
J: TRBJ1-1
size: .
V: TRBV21-1

DNA: TGCAGCGTTGAATTCTCGGGCGCTGAAGCTTTCTTT
CDR3: CSVEFSGAEAFF
D: .
J: TRBJ1-1
size: .
V: TRBV29-1

DNA: TGTGCCAGCAGCCCCGGGTTGGCCCGGGAGACCCAGTACTTC
CDR3: CASSPGLARETQYF
D: .
J: TRBJ2-5
size: few
V: TRBV7-9

DNA: TGTGCCAGCAGTTTACCCCAACCTAGCGGGAGGAGGGGGACTTCCCTAGCCAAAAACATTCAGTACTTC
CDR3: CASSLPQPSGRRGTSLAKNIQYF
D: TRBD2
J: TRBJ2-4
size: .
V: TRBV28

DNA: TGTGCCAGCAGCGTAGGGGGGACTAGCGACGATACGCAGTATTTT
CDR3: CASSVGGTSDDTQYF
D: TRBD2
J: TRBJ2-3
size: .
V: TRBV9

DNA: TGTGCCAGTTCTTCTTGGGGGACAGGGTCCCAAGAGACCCAGTACTTC
CDR3: CASSSWGTGSQETQYF
D: TRBD1
J: TRBJ2-5
size: .
V: TRBV19

DNA: TGCGCCAGCACCGCTAGGGACAGAGACTACAATGAGCAGTTCTTC
CDR3: CASTARDRDYNEQFF
D: TRBD1
J: TRBJ2-1
size: .
V: TRBV5-1

DNA: TGCGCCATCAGACGGGAGGGAGGATCCTACGAGCAGTACTTC
CDR3: CAIRREGGSYEQYF
D: TRBD2
J: TRBJ2-7
size: once
V: TRBV10-2

DNA: TGTGCCAGCAGCTCCCAGACAGGGGGCGCTGGGGCCAACGTCCTGACTTTC
CDR3: CASSSQTGGAGANVLTF
D: TRBD1
J: TRBJ2-6
size: .
V: TRBV7-2

DNA: TGTGCCAGCAGCGTAGCTTTGTTAGGGAACAATGAGCAGTTCTTC
CDR3: CASSVALLGNNEQFF
D: .
J: TRBJ2-1
size: .
V: TRBV9

DNA: TGCGCCAGCAGCTTGGACAGGGGAAGCGGGAAAGAGACCCAGTACTTC
CDR3: CASSLDRGSGKETQYF
D: .
J: TRBJ2-5
size: .
V: TRBV5-1

DNA: TGTGCCAGCAGCACCGAAAGGGGCGCCTCCTACGAGCAGTACTTC
CDR3: CASSTERGASYEQYF
D: .
J: TRBJ2-7
size: once
V: TRBV6-6

DNA: TGCGCCAGCAGCCGGGATCAGGGCGTTGGCTATGGCTACACCTTC
CDR3: CASSRDQGVGYGYTF
D: .
J: TRBJ1-2
size: once
V: TRBV4-1

DNA: TGCAGCGGGAGCGGGAAGCCCAATGAGCAGTTCTTC
CDR3: CSGSGKPNEQFF
D: TRBD2
J: TRBJ2-1
size: .
V: TRBV29-1

DNA: TGCGCCAGCAGCTTCACTAGGGCGAACTACGAGCAGTACTTC
CDR3: CASSFTRANYEQYF
D: .
J: TRBJ2-7
size: once
V: TRBV5-1

DNA: TGTGCCAGCTGTCGCGGGCAATACAATGAGCAGTTCTTC
CDR3: CASCRGQYNEQFF
D: .
J: TRBJ2-1
size: .
V: TRBV2

DNA: TGTGCCAGCAGCTCACTAGTTACCGACGAGCAGTACTTC
CDR3: CASSSLVTDEQYF
D: .
J: TRBJ2-7
size: .
V: TRBV6-5

DNA: TGTGCCACCAGCAGAGTACGGGCAGCGGGCACTGAAGCTTTCTTT
CDR3: CATSRVRAAGTEAFF
D: .
J: TRBJ1-1
size: .
V: TRBV15

DNA: TGTGCCAGCAGTTCCTCGGGACGAGTCTACGAGCAGTACTTC
CDR3: CASSSSGRVYEQYF
D: .
J: TRBJ2-7
size: .
V: TRBV27

DNA: TGTGCCAGCAGCCCCCCCCGACAGGATGTTTTGGGCTACACCTTC
CDR3: CASSPPRQDVLGYTF
D: .
J: TRBJ1-2
size: .
V: TRBV7-8

DNA: TGTGCCAGCAGCTTAGTACGCGGAAAAGCCGATGGCTACACCTTC
CDR3: CASSLVRGKADGYTF
D: .
J: TRBJ1-2
size: .
V: TRBV7-8